The clone carrying this T cell receptor beta chain was counted a few times. Its antigen remains unidentified. The sample comes from a study of T cell clonotyping in hematopoietic cell transplantation. Study-wide findings and caveats: At the given depth, recipient repertoires were over 95% de novo clonotypes. Pathologically expanded recipient clonotypes increased progressively from day 30 to day 180 as diversity fell. Without cell sorting, CD4 versus CD8 contributions remain unresolved.

V trimming: 5 bases; J trimming: 12 bases; junction bases outside the gene matches: 15. Germline V gene sequence: CDR1 PRHDT, CDR2 FYEKMQ (reference sequence). CDR3 size: 15 residues. Sequencing was performed with immunoSEQ multiplex PCR; in TCRdb, only in-frame clones are kept and a portion is missing. The data contain 13,000 or so clones, 90% of them singletons. Sequences were obtained from peripheral blood mononuclear cells. This chain joins TRBV13 and TRBJ2-1, with 8 bases lining up with TRBD2. The clonotype comes from a man aged 25-40 years in good health. Some clones in this sample may be carry-over from other donors' samples. This CDR3 is CASSDLAGMLGRQFF. In DNA, the CDR3 is TGTGCCAGCAGCGACCTAGCGGGTATGCTCGGTCGGCAGTTCTTC.